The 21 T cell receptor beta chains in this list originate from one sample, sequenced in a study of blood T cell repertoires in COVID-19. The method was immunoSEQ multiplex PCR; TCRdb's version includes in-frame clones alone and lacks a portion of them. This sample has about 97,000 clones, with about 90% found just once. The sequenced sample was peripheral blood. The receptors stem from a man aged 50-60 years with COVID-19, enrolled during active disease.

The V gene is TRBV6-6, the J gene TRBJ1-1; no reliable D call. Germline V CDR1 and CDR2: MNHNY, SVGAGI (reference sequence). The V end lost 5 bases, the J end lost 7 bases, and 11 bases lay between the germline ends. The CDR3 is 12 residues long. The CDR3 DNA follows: TGTGCCAGCAGTGCCGCGGCGCTTGAAGCTTTCTTT. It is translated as CASSAAALEAFF.

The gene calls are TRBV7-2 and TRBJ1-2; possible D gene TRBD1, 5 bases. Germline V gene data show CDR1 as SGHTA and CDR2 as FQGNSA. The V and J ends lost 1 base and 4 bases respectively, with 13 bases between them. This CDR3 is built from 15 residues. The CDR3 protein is CASSLGEGISYGYTF. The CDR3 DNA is TGTGCCAGCAGCTTAGGGGAGGGGATCAGCTATGGCTACACCTTC.

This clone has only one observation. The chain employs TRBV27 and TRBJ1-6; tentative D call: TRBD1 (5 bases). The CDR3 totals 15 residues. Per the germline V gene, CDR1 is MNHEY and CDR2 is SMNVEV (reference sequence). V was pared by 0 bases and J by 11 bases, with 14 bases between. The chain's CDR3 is CASSLSSPGWAPLHF. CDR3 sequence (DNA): TGTGCCAGCAGTTTATCGAGTCCAGGGTGGGCACCCCTCCACTTT.

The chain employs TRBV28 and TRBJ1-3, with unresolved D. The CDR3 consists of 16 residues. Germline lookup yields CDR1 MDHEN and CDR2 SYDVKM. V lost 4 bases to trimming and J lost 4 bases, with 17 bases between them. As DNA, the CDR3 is TGTGCCAGCAGTTCCCCGCCCGGAGTCAAGGGAAACACCATATATTTT. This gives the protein CASSSPPGVKGNTIYF.

The CDR3 sequence: CASSWGQGNQPQHF. The CDR3 DNA is TGTGCCAGCAGCTGGGGACAGGGCAATCAGCCCCAGCATTTT. The chain couples TRBV2 to TRBJ1-5, with 8 bases lining up with TRBD1. With V trimmed by 6 bases and J by 2 bases, 3 bases remained unmatched. Germline values: CDR1 SNHLY, CDR2 FYNNEI. This CDR3 is built from 14 residues.

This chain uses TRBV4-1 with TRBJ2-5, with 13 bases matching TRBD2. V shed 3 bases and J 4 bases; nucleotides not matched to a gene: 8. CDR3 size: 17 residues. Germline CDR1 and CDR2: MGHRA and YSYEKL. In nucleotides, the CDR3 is TGCGCCAGCAGCCAGGCAGGACTAGCGGGGGTCGGAGAGACCCAGTACTTC. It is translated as CASSQAGLAGVGETQYF.

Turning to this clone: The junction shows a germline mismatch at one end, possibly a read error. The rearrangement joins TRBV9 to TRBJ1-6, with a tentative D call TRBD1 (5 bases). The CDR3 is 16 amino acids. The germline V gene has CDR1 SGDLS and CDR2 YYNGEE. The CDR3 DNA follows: TGTGCCAGCAGCGTAGGCGTCGTAACGGGGGATTCACCCCCCCACTTT. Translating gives CASSVGVVTGDSPPHF.

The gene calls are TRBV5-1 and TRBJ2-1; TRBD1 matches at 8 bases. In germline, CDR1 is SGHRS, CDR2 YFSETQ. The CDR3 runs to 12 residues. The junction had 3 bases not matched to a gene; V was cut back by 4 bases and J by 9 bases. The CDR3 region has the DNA TGCGCCAGCAGCGGACAGGGTGGTGAGCAGTTCTTC. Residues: CASSGQGGEQFF.

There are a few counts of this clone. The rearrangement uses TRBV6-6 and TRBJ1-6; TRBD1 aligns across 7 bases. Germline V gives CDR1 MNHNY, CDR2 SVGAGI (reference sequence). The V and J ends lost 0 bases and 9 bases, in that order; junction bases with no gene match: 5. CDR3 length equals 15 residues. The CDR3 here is CASSYSDRVSSPLHF. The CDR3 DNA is TGTGCCAGCAGTTACTCCGACAGGGTTAGTTCACCCCTCCACTTT.

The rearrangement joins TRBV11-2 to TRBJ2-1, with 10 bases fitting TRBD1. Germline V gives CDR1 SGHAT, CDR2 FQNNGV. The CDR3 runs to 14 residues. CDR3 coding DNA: TGTGCGGGTAGGAGGGACAGGGGATACAATGAGCAGTTCTTC. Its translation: CAGRRDRGYNEQFF.

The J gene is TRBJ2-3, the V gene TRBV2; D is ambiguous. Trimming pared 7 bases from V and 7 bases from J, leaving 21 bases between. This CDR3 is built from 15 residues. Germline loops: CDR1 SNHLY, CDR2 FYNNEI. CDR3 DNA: TGTGCCAGCAATGTCCCGTCCTCCTTAAATAATACGCAGTATTTT. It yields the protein CASNVPSSLNNTQYF.

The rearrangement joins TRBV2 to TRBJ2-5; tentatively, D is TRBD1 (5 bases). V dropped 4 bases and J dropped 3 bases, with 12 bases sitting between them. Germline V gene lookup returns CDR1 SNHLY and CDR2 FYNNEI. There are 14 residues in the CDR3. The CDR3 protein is CASSGSRVEETQYF. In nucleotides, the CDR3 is TGTGCCAGCAGTGGTAGCAGGGTAGAAGAGACCCAGTACTTC.

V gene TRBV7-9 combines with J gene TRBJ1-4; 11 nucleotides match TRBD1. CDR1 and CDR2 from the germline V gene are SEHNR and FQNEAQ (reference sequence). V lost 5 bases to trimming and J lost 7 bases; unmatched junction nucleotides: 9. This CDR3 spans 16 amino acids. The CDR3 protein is CASSPSGQGAGEKLFF. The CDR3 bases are TGTGCCAGCAGCCCCAGCGGACAGGGGGCAGGTGAAAAACTGTTTTTT.

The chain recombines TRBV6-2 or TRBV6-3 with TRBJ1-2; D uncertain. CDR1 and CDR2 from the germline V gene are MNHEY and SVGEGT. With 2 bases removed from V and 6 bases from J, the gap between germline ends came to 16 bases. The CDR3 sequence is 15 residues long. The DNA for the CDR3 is TGTGCCAGCAGTTACCGGAGCGGAGGGCGGGATGGCTACACCTTC. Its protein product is CASSYRSGGRDGYTF.

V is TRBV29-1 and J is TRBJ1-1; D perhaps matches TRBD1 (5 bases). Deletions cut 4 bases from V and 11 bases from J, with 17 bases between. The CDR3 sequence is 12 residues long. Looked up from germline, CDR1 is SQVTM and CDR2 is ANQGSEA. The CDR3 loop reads CSVGQTKTGAFF. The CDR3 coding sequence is TGCAGCGTTGGACAGACAAAAACCGGGGCTTTCTTT.

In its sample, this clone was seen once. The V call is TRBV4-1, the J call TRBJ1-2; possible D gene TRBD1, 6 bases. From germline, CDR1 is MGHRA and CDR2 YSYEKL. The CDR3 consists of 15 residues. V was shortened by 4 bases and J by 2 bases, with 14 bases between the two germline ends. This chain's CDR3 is CASSPTLRGNYGYTF. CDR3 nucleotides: TGCGCCAGCAGCCCCACCTTAAGGGGGAACTATGGCTACACCTTC.

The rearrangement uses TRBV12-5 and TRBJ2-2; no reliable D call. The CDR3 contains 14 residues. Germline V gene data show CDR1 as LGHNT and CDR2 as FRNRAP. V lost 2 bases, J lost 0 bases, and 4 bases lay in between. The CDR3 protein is CASGLWPNTGELFF. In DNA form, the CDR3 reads TGTGCTAGTGGTTTGTGGCCGAACACCGGGGAGCTGTTTTTT.

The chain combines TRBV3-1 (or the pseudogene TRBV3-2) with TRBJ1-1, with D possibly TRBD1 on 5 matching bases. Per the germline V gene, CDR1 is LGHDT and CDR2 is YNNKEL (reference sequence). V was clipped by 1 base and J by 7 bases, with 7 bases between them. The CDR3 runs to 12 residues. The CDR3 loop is CASSQGGGEAFF. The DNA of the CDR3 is TGTGCCAGCAGCCAAGGGGGGGGTGAAGCTTTCTTT.

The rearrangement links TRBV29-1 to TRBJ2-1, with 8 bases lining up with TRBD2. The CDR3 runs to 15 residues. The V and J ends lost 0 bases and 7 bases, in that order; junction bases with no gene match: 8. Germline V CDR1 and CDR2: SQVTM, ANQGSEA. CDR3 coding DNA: TGCAGCGTTGAAGATTACGGGGGGGCTTTTAATGAGCAGTTCTTC. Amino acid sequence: CSVEDYGGAFNEQFF.

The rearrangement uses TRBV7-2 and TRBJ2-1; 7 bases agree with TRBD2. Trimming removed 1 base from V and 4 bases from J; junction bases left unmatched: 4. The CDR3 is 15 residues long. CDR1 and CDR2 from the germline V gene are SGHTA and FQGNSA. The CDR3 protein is CASSLVTGGYNEQFF. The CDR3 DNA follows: TGTGCCAGCAGCTTAGTCACGGGGGGTTACAATGAGCAGTTCTTC.

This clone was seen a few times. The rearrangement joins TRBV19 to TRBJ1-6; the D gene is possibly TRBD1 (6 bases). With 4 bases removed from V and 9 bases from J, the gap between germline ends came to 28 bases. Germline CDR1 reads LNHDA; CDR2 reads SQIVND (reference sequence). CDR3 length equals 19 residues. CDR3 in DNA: TGTGCCAGTAGTACCATGGACAGACCCAGAACCTCTGGTGGTTCACCCCTCCACTTT. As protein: CASSTMDRPRTSGGSPLHF.